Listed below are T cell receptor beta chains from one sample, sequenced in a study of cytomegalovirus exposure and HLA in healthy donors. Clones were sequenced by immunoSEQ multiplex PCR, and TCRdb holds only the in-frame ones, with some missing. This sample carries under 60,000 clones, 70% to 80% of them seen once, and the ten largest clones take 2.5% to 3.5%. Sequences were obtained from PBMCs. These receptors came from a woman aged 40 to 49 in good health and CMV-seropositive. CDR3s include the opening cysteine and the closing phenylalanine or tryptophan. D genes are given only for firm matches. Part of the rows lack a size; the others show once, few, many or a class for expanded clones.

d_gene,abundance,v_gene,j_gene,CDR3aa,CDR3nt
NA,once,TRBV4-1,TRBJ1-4,CASSQDLGDEKLFF,TGCGCCAGCAGCCAAGATTTAGGGGATGAAAAACTGTTTTTT
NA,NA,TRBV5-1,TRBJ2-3,CASSGRPGYTQYF,TGCGCCAGCAGCGGGAGGCCGGGATATACGCAGTATTTT
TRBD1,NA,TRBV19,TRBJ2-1,CASSIDLLGTGKYNEQFF,TGTGCCAGTAGTATAGATCTATTAGGGACAGGGAAGTACAATGAGCAGTTCTTC
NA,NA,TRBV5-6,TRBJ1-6,CASSLVGRGLNSPLHF,TGTGCCAGCAGCCTGGTAGGTAGGGGTCTTAATTCACCCCTCCACTTT
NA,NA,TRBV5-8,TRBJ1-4,CASSLVGATNEKLFF,TGTGCCAGCAGCTTGGTGGGAGCAACTAATGAAAAACTGTTTTTT
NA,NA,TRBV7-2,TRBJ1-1,CASSLLRTGTEAFF,TGTGCCAGCAGCCTTCTAAGAACAGGGACTGAAGCTTTCTTT
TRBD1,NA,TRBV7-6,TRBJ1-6,CASSEGTGISPLHF,TGTGCCAGCAGCGAAGGGACAGGGATCTCACCCCTCCACTTT
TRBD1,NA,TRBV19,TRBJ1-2,CASSASTGGVYGYTF,TGTGCCAGTAGTGCCTCGACAGGGGGCGTCTATGGCTACACCTTC
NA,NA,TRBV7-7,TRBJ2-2,CASSLDAVSTGELFF,TGTGCTAGCAGCTTAGATGCGGTGAGCACCGGGGAGCTGTTTTTT
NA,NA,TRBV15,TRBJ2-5,CATSSRRYQETQYF,TGTGCCACCAGCAGTCGCAGGTACCAAGAGACCCAGTACTTC
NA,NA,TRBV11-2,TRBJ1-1,CASSLAVWPEAFF,TGTGCCAGCAGCTTAGCAGTCTGGCCTGAAGCTTTCTTT
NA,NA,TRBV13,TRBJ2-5,CASSDPQDSQETQYF,TGTGCCAGCAGCGACCCACAGGATTCACAAGAGACCCAGTACTTC
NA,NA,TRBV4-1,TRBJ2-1,CASSREDRSYNEQFF,TGCGCCAGCAGCCGGGAGGACAGGTCTTACAATGAGCAGTTCTTC
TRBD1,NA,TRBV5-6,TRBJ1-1,CASSTGQANKAFF,TGTGCCAGCAGTACTGGACAGGCCAATAAAGCTTTCTTT
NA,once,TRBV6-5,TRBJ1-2,CASNRAGQGSYGYTF,TGTGCCAGCAACCGTGCCGGGCAGGGGAGCTATGGCTACACCTTC
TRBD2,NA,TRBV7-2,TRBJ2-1,CASSPTSGGSYNEQFF,TGTGCCAGCAGCCCGACTAGCGGGGGATCCTACAATGAGCAGTTCTTC
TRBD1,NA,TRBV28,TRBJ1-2,CASSFVLTGDDYGYTF,TGTGCCAGCAGTTTTGTGTTAACAGGGGATGACTATGGCTACACCTTC
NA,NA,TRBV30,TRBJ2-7,CAWSVSVSSYEQYF,TGTGCCTGGAGTGTATCGGTAAGCTCCTACGAGCAGTACTTC
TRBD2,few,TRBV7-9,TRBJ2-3,CASSPGLAGARTDTQYF,TGTGCCAGCAGCCCCGGACTAGCGGGGGCCCGCACAGATACGCAGTATTTT
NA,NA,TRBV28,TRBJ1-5,CASSLFYQPQHF,TGTGCCAGCAGTTTATTCTATCAGCCCCAGCATTTT
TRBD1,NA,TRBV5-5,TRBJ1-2,CASIMTGGVYGYTF,TGTGCCAGCATCATGACAGGGGGCGTCTATGGCTACACCTTC
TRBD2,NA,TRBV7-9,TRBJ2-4,CASSYPSVAGGGAKNIQYF,TGTGCCAGCAGCTACCCGAGTGTAGCGGGGGGTGGGGCCAAAAACATTCAGTACTTC
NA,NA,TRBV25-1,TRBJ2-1,CASSEFGDFEQFF,TGTGCCAGCAGTGAATTCGGGGACTTTGAGCAGTTCTTC
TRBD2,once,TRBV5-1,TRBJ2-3,CASSLGASGGLDTQYF,TGCGCCAGCAGCTTGGGAGCTAGCGGGGGGTTAGATACGCAGTATTTT
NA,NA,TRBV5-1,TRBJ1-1,CASSWRRGLEAFF,TGCGCCAGCAGCTGGCGCAGGGGTTTGGAAGCTTTCTTT
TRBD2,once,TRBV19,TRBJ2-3,CASSIGLLAGASTDTQYF,TGTGCCAGTAGTATAGGCCTTCTAGCGGGGGCTTCCACAGATACGCAGTATTTT
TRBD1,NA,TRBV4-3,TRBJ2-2,CASSQADRTGGPGELFF,TGCGCCAGCAGCCAGGCCGATCGGACAGGGGGTCCCGGGGAGCTGTTTTTT
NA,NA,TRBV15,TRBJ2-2,CATSRDNRVVTGELFF,TGTGCCACCAGCAGAGATAACAGGGTGGTAACCGGGGAGCTGTTTTTT
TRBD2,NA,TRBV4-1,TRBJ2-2,CASSQASGGVAGELFF,TGCGCCAGCAGCCAAGCTAGCGGGGGCGTCGCCGGGGAGCTGTTTTTT
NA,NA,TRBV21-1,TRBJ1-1,CASSIRDRGHYTEAFF,TGTGCCAGCAGCATCCGGGACAGGGGACACTACACTGAAGCTTTCTTT
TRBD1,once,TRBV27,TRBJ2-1,CASSLGTGSYNEQFF,TGTGCCAGCAGCTTGGGGACAGGGTCATACAATGAGCAGTTCTTC
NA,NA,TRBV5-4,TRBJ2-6,CASSRTEAGANVLTF,TGTGCCAGCAGCCGGACAGAGGCTGGGGCCAACGTCCTGACTTTC
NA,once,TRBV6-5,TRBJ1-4,CASRQGGSEKLFF,TGTGCCAGCAGGCAGGGTGGAAGTGAAAAACTGTTTTTT
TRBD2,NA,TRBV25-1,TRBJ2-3,CASSRQRGIKGGDTQYF,TGTGCCAGTAGCCGACAGCGGGGGATTAAAGGGGGAGATACGCAGTATTTT
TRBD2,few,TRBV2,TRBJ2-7,CASRGLSGGEQYF,TGTGCCAGCAGGGGACTTTCGGGAGGCGAGCAGTACTTC
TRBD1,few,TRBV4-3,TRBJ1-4,CASSEVGPGQGSEKLFF,TGCGCCAGCAGCGAAGTAGGACCGGGACAGGGCTCTGAAAAACTGTTTTTT
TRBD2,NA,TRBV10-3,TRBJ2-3,CAISEGGGRTDTQYF,TGTGCCATCTCTGAGGGCGGGGGGCGCACAGATACGCAGTATTTT
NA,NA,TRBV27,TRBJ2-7,CAKLPPRDTYEQYF,TGTGCCAAGCTCCCCCCCAGGGACACCTACGAGCAGTACTTC
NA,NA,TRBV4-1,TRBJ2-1,CASSQGSGRGQLYNEQFF,TGCGCCAGCAGCCAGGGCTCCGGCCGAGGACAGCTGTACAATGAGCAGTTCTTC
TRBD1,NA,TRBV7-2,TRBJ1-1,CASSFTGENTEAFF,TGTGCCAGCAGTTTCACAGGGGAGAACACTGAAGCTTTCTTT
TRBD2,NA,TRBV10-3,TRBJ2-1,CAIRDSGGNSYNEQFF,TGTGCCATCAGGGATAGCGGGGGAAATTCCTACAATGAGCAGTTCTTC